These T cell receptor beta chains were read from a single sample in a study of regulatory T cells in long-lasting Graves disease. TCRdb reprocessed the multiplex PCR reads with MiXCR, giving one entry per CDR3 protein. The sample has 440,000 or so distinct CDR3 sequences, around 14% seen once. In addition, the sample was reused for a study of T cells in Graves' hyperthyroidism and ophthalmopathy.

This material consisted of peripheral blood mononuclear cells (PBMCs), taken at new diagnosis, from a patient treated with antithyroid drugs. These receptors all stem from a woman between 25 and 40 years old with Graves disease. Each CDR3 is given without its conserved first and last residue. The order of the fields is V gene, CDR3 protein.

TRBV5-1 | ASSLAVPGSYEQY
TRBV30 | AWSPGHAYEKLF
TRBV4-1 | ASSQETSGRYNEQF
TRBV11-2 | ASSFYRIRLAF
TRBV5-1 | ASSLSNSGLDYEQY
TRBV20-1 | SSTTSWRGAKAEAF
TRBV12-3/TRBV12-4 | ASSPSRGLRGETQY
TRBV29-1 | SVGKVNEKLF
TRBV20-1 | SASGRAYNEQF
TRBV29-1 | SVEDRATSGTEAF
TRBV12-3/TRBV12-4 | ASSLGPGPPGDGYT
TRBV20-1 | SARPPSGETEAF
TRBV30 | AWRALGHLGVAF
TRBV6-1 | ASSTGQGLNQPQH
TRBV29-1 | SVEADRGGETQY
TRBV7-8 | ASSKDGRYGYT
TRBV27 | ASSLFPRSLANSHNEQF
TRBV20-1 | SAREQLDQPQH
TRBV20-1 | SARDEGEVGEQY
TRBV12-3/TRBV12-4 | ASSLRDPTNSPLH
TRBV6-5 | ASSYSTGTGRVNEQF
TRBV7-2 | AASDRTGGVYGYT
TRBV11-2 | ASSLAHSYEQY
TRBV6-4 | ASSDRTGGIGGYT